Here is one TCR beta chain with its context. This clone was observed once. What this receptor recognizes is not known. No base quality values were provided; no much bigger clone lies one nucleotide off. Taken from the germline V gene (reference sequence), the CDR1 and CDR2 loops are GTSNPN and SVGIG. There are 12 amino acids in the CDR3, from cysteine to phenylalanine inclusive. The DNA shown is the 36-base CDR3, in frame from base 1. V has 3 bases trimmed and J has 7 bases trimmed; junction bases matching no gene number 2. The time point label for this specimen denotes: baseline before first vaccination. Samples from vaccinated people were obtained from the UK trials COV001 and COV002, which included a single-blind randomized controlled phase 2/3 trial of AZD1222 (ChAdOx1 nCoV-19) in healthy adults. For TCRbeta chain sequencing, PBMC samples from trial participants were taken at day 0 and at day 28 after the second dose.

The CDR3 regions of human TCRbeta chains were analyzed by immunosequencing. In the source study's methods: TCRs in the repertoires were matched against a reference library of SARS-CoV-2-specific TCRs that had been generated with the MIRA antigen-specificity platform. Breadth was defined as the fraction of unique TCRs that were SARS-CoV-2-associated, and depth was defined as the fraction of total T cells that were SARS-CoV-2-associated. Using the MIRA data, each spike-specific TCR was mapped to the spike region that the TCR reacts to and placed in a CD4 or CD8 class. Log10-transformed breadth and depth values were compared by one-way ANOVA with Sidak's multiple comparisons tests. TCRdb provides this immuneACCESS table in a form limited to in-frame rearrangements. Some clones are lacking; in checked studies, under half of them reflect an unresolved V gene, and why the rest are absent is not known. The DNA gave D and trimming, while V, J and clone size come from that table. The sample table lists 200,000 or so clones, 85% to 95% of them with a count of one. The ten largest clones capture under 11% of the sample.

This entry comes from a study of T cell responses to AZD1222 COVID-19 vaccine (dated by TCRdb to the early 2020s). Describing the broader study: AZD1222 recipients with second doses at about 4 weeks or about 12 weeks were pooled, because spike-specific TCR depth and breadth did not differ between schedules. TCR sequencing covered about 230 trial participants: 200 to 220 given two doses of AZD1222 and 26 given two doses of MenACWY control vaccine. Enrollment into the trials was organized by age into subgroups of 18-55, 56-69 and 70-plus years, and those subgroups contained roughly 150, 30 and 60 TCR-sequenced participants, respectively.

Findings and caveats that apply to the study as a whole: The 56-69-year group was small, and its depth increase did not reach significance, likely because of low power. Because no samples from the day 14 peak response were available, repertoires could be characterized only after the peak T cell response. Participants were mostly white British, with more females than males. The authors suggested clonal diversity may have been underestimated. The vaccine-associated CD4 TCRs covered the entire spike protein, and the dominant responses fell in regions 160-218 and 743-854. Only five to seven AZD1222 recipients were SARS-CoV-2 seropositive at baseline, limiting conclusions about previously exposed vaccinees. Spike-specific TCR breadth and depth rose significantly after two AZD1222 doses compared with day 0 and with MenACWY recipients. Epitopes outside the regions mutated in the B.1.351 and B.1.1.7 variants were reportedly recognized by nearly half of the unique spike-specific TCRs.

This sequence was found in an adult in good health. Source: peripheral blood, taken on day 0 of AZD1222 vaccination. The sequence is built from TRBV30 and TRBJ1-1, with 10 bases aligning to TRBD1. The CDR3 reads as follows: CAWRDRGSEAFF. The bases are TGTGCCTGGAGGGACAGGGGGAGTGAAGCTTTCTTT.